This passage covers 23 T cell receptor beta chains from one sample sequenced in a study of beta chain features in type 1 diabetes (dated by TCRdb to about 2018). The library came from the immunoSEQ multiplex PCR assay. The entire amount of isolated RNA was reverse transcribed using the High Capacity cDNA Reverse Transcription Kit, so the sequenced TCRB transcripts were expressed ones. Sourced from immuneACCESS, this table was stored by TCRdb with only in-frame sequences that have V and J called. A share of the clones is absent; for the studies checked, an unresolved V gene accounts for under half, and the remainder has no known explanation. The sample table records about 240,000 clones; around 26% of these occur just once. The top ten hold more than 3% of the sample. Sequenced input: central memory CD4+ T cells from blood. All receptors come from a man aged 30-40 years in good health.

This clone came up a few times. The CDR3 coding sequence is TGTGCCAGCTCAGCGGGACAGGGGGCCCACGAGCAGTACTTC. This translates into CASSAGQGAHEQYF. The chain links TRBV18 to TRBJ2-7, with 12 bases that match TRBD1. CDR3 length: 14 amino acids. V shed 5 bases and J 5 bases; nucleotides not matched to a gene: 4. Germline V gives CDR1 KGHSH, CDR2 LQKENI.

Only a few counts were recorded for this clone. The V and J genes are TRBV10-3 and TRBJ2-1; the D is unclear. Trimming left V 6 bases short and J 5 bases short, with 14 bases between. Per the germline V gene, CDR1 is ENHRY and CDR2 is SYGVKD. The CDR3 runs to 14 residues. DNA of the CDR3: TGTGCCATCAGCAGAACTTCTAGTAACAATGAGCAGTTCTTC. It is translated as CAISRTSSNNEQFF.

This clone was observed a handful of times. This chain joins TRBV18 and TRBJ2-7; 13 bases match TRBD2. This CDR3 is 15 amino acids long. Germline values: CDR1 KGHSH, CDR2 LQKENI. Trimming at V came to 6 bases and at J to 7 bases, leaving 9 bases not matched to a gene. The CDR3 loop is CASSLPGLAGYEQYF. The CDR3 coding sequence is TGTGCCAGCTCCCTACCGGGACTAGCGGGGTATGAGCAGTACTTC. Using reference TRBV18 and TRBJ2-7 for the parts outside the CDR3, the full variable domain is NAGVMQNPRHLVRRRGQEARLRCSPMKGHSHVYWYRQLPEEGLKFMVYLQKENIIDESGMPKERFSAEFPKEGPSILRIQQVVRGDSAAYFCASSLPGLAGYEQYFGPGTRLTVT.

A few counts support this clone. This chain joins TRBV7-2 and TRBJ2-1; the match to TRBD2 covers 10 bases. Germline loops: CDR1 SGHTA, CDR2 FQGNSA. The junction had 13 bases not matched to a gene; V was cut back by 6 bases and J by 5 bases. The CDR3 totals 17 residues. Here the CDR3 DNA reads TGTGCCAGCAGTCCTTCCCCAACTAGCGGGGTCAACAATGAGCAGTTCTTC. It codes for CASSPSPTSGVNNEQFF. Variable domain in full (rest from reference TRBV7-2 and TRBJ2-1): GAGVSQSPSNKVTEKGKDVELRCDPISGHTALYWYRQSLGQGLEFLIYFQGNSAPDKSGLPSDRFSAERTGGSVSTLTIQRTQQEDSAVYLCASSPSPTSGVNNEQFFGPGTRLTVL.

The J gene is TRBJ1-1, the V gene TRBV30; no definite D call. V shed 4 bases and J shed 2 bases, with 11 bases lying between them. Germline loops: CDR1 GTSNPN, CDR2 SVGIG (reference sequence). There are 13 residues in the CDR3. CDR3 loop: CAWKRASNTEAFF. CDR3 DNA: TGTGCCTGGAAAAGGGCGAGCAACACTGAAGCTTTCTTT.

This clone has more than one count but fewer than ten. This chain uses TRBV2 with TRBJ2-5, with TRBD1 as a possible D gene (5 bases). The closer fit of TRBJ2-7 to the DNA end suggests the J call may be wrong. The CDR3 has 15 residues. The germline V gene encodes CDR1 SNHLY and CDR2 FYNNEI. The CDR3 DNA reads TGTGCCAGCAGGGACCTTGTGGACAAACCCTACGAGCAGTACTTC. This translates into CASRDLVDKPYEQYF.

The chain is built from TRBV5-1 and TRBJ2-1, with 7 bases lining up with TRBD1. Germline CDR1 and CDR2: SGHRS and YFSETQ. The CDR3 spans 15 residues. V dropped 5 bases and J dropped 5; count of bases not matched to a gene: 10. DNA for the CDR3: TGCGCCAGCAGTAACTTGGGACAGTGGGACAATGAGCAGTTCTTC. Its translation: CASSNLGQWDNEQFF.

This clone has just a few counts. The chain combines TRBV6-4 with TRBJ1-1; the match to TRBD1 covers 9 bases. This CDR3 is built from 13 residues. The germline gives CDR1 MRHNA, CDR2 SNTAGT. J lost 4 bases, V lost 7 bases, and 4 bases had no gene match. CDR3 DNA sequence: TGTGCCAGCACCACGACAGGGGGCACTGAAGCTTTCTTT. Its protein product is CASTTTGGTEAFF.

This chain uses TRBV18 with TRBJ1-5; 9 bases align to TRBD1. V was clipped by 2 bases and J by 7 bases; unmatched bases: 6. From germline, CDR1 is KGHSH and CDR2 LQKENI. The CDR3 sequence is 15 residues long. In nucleotides, the CDR3 is TGTGCCAGCTCACCAGGGACAGGGATCGGACAGCCCCAGCATTTT. As protein: CASSPGTGIGQPQHF.

This sequence joins TRBV10-3 and TRBJ1-2; D is perhaps TRBD1 (6 bases). Per germline, CDR1 ENHRY and CDR2 SYGVKD. The CDR3 length is 14 residues. Trimming left V 4 bases short and J 0 bases short, with 9 bases between. In DNA form, the CDR3 reads TGTGCCATCAGTGGGGACACCTCTAACTATGGCTACACCTTC. Its translation is CAISGDTSNYGYTF.

The chain links TRBV29-1 to TRBJ2-2; D not certain. CDR3 size: 16 residues. The germline gives CDR1 SQVTM, CDR2 ANQGSEA. The V end lost 3 bases, the J end lost 0 bases, and 14 bases lay between the germline ends. The CDR3 sequence: CSVEMSRLPNTGELFF. DNA of the CDR3: TGCAGCGTTGAGATGTCGAGACTTCCGAACACCGGGGAGCTGTTTTTT.

The CDR3 DNA sequence: TGTGCCAGCAGCTTGGGTGGGATGTACATTCAGTACTTC. Translating it yields CASSLGGMYIQYF. The chain carries TRBV5-6 and TRBJ2-4, with D unclear. CDR3 size: 13 residues. V lost 0 bases and J lost 8, with 9 bases in between. CDR1 SGHDT and CDR2 YYEEEE come from the germline V gene.

The table lists this clone with a few counts. The V and J genes are TRBV29-1 and TRBJ1-3; D is possibly TRBD1 (6 bases). V lost 3 bases, J lost 4 bases, and 13 bases lay in between. Germline loops: CDR1 SQVTM, CDR2 ANQGSEA. This CDR3 has 14 amino acids. The CDR3 DNA reads TGCAGCGTTGATGAAACAGGGTTAGGAAACACCATATATTTT. Amino acid sequence: CSVDETGLGNTIYF. Looking up the rest from reference TRBV29-1 and TRBJ1-3 gives the full variable domain: SAVISQKPSRDICQRGTSLTIQCQVDSQVTMMFWYRQQPGQSLTLIATANQGSEATYESGFVIDKFPISRPNLTFSTLTVSNMSPEDSSIYLCSVDETGLGNTIYFGEGSWLTVV.

The chain has TRBV29-1 and TRBJ1-1; maybe TRBD1 (5 bases). The CDR3 extends over 14 amino acids. Germline-derived CDR1 and CDR2 are SQVTM and ANQGSEA. V gave up 2 bases and J gave up 4 bases, with 14 bases separating them. The CDR3 sequence: CSVESLAGSTEAFF. The CDR3 nucleotides are TGCAGCGTTGAAAGTCTGGCAGGGAGCACTGAAGCTTTCTTT.

This clone was counted between two and nine times. Within the sample, other DNA sequences also encode this same CDR3. The chain couples TRBV7-7 to TRBJ2-1, with TRBD2 identical over 11 bases. This CDR3 spans 15 amino acids. V gave up 5 bases and J gave up 5 bases; unmatched junction bases: 5. Germline V CDR1 and CDR2: SSHAT, FNYEAQ (reference sequence). The CDR3 reads CASSRGLAGDNEQFF. CDR3 in DNA: TGTGCCAGCAGCCGAGGACTAGCGGGCGACAATGAGCAGTTCTTC.

This clone was observed a handful of times. The chain is built from TRBV7-2 and TRBJ1-5, with D tentatively TRBD1 (6 bases). In germline, CDR1 is SGHTA, CDR2 FQGNSA. Trimming cost V 4 bases and J 5 bases, with 12 bases left between them. CDR3 length: 14 amino acids. CDR3 in DNA: TGTGCCAGCAGCTACGGACAGATATATCAGCCCCAGCATTTT. It is translated as CASSYGQIYQPQHF. Combining the CDR3 with reference TRBV7-2 and TRBJ1-5 gives the whole variable domain GAGVSQSPSNKVTEKGKDVELRCDPISGHTALYWYRQSLGQGLEFLIYFQGNSAPDKSGLPSDRFSAERTGGSVSTLTIQRTQQEDSAVYLCASSYGQIYQPQHFGDGTRLSIL.

This sequence joins TRBV29-1 and TRBJ1-5, with 8 nucleotides matching TRBD1. The CDR3 has 13 residues. The trim removed 6 bases at V and 7 bases at J, leaving 8 bases unmatched. Per the germline V gene, CDR1 is SQVTM and CDR2 is ANQGSEA. CDR3 loop: CSVGQGDRQPQHF. CDR3 sequence (DNA): TGCAGCGTAGGACAGGGCGATCGGCAGCCCCAGCATTTT.

Here the CDR3 reads CASSDDLGWGEQFF. The CDR3 DNA follows: TGTGCCAGCAGCGACGACTTAGGTTGGGGTGAGCAGTTCTTC. The chain is built from TRBV7-9 and TRBJ2-1; no firm D call. V dropped 5 bases and J dropped 9 bases, with 17 bases sitting between them. The CDR3 is made up of 14 amino acids. The V gene's germline CDR1 is SEHNR and CDR2 FQNEAQ (reference sequence).

The genes are TRBV10-3 and TRBJ2-7, with TRBD1 as a possible D gene (6 bases). V lost 6 bases, J lost 4 bases, and 16 bases lay in between. Per the germline V gene, CDR1 is ENHRY and CDR2 is SYGVKD. The CDR3 sequence is 14 residues long. In DNA, the CDR3 is TGTGCCATCAGCGCAGGGGTACAGCCGTACGAGCAGTACTTC. Its protein product is CAISAGVQPYEQYF.

This clone has a handful of counts. The chain combines TRBV7-7 with TRBJ2-1, with D possibly TRBD2 on 6 matching bases. The CDR3 length is 15 residues. Germline V gene data show CDR1 as SSHAT and CDR2 as FNYEAQ (reference sequence). Trimming shortened V by 5 bases and J by 4 bases, and 15 bases separated the two germline ends. The CDR3 reads CASSTGAGQYNEQFF. CDR3 coding DNA: TGTGCCAGCAGCACCGGGGCGGGGCAATACAATGAGCAGTTCTTC.

In this sample, this clone turned up a few times. The chain couples TRBV30 to TRBJ2-1, with a possible D match to TRBD1 (6 bases). Germline lookup yields CDR1 GTSNPN and CDR2 SVGIG (reference sequence). The V gene lost 4 bases and the J gene lost 2 bases, with 6 bases spanning the gap. The CDR3 extends over 12 amino acids. CDR3 residues: CAWKGAYNEQFF. The CDR3 nucleotides are TGTGCCTGGAAGGGGGCCTACAATGAGCAGTTCTTC.

This clone was found many times. This chain links TRBV28 with TRBJ2-7; TRBD2 matches at 12 bases. CDR1 and CDR2 (germline): MDHEN, SYDVKM. This CDR3 contains 15 residues. The V gene end was trimmed by 4 bases and the J gene end by 5 bases; junction bases not matched to a gene: 6. CDR3 sequence (DNA): TGTGCCAGCAGTTCGACTAGCGGGGGACAGAACGAGCAGTACTTC. Amino acids: CASSSTSGGQNEQYF.

This rearrangement joins TRBV5-1 to TRBJ2-3, with 7 positions matching TRBD2. Unmatched junction bases numbered 10, after V lost 0 bases and J lost 6 bases. CDR1 and CDR2 from the germline V gene are SGHRS and YFSETQ. The CDR3 extends over 16 amino acids. The CDR3 DNA reads as TGCGCCAGCAGCTTGGCTAGCGGAAAACAGGCCGATACGCAGTATTTT. The encoded protein is CASSLASGKQADTQYF.